Listed below are T cell receptor beta chains from one sample, sequenced in a study of PD-1 blockade in classical Hodgkin lymphoma. Produced via immunoSEQ multiplex PCR; TCRdb's table is partial and in-frame only. This sample has some 62,000 clones, with approximately 90% found just once. Here the sequenced sample was peripheral blood mononuclear cells (PBMCs), taken at baseline. The receptors were gathered from a human donor with classical Hodgkin lymphoma. The CDR3 runs from the conserved cysteine through the conserved F or W. D genes are given only for firm matches. Clone size appears in some rows only: once, few, many, or a class for an expanded clone.

J gene,clone size,D gene,V gene,CDR3 protein,CDR3 DNA
TRBJ2-5,NA,NA,TRBV7-2,CASSSPLEWETQYF,TGTGCCAGCAGCTCTCCTCTAGAGTGGGAGACCCAGTACTTC
TRBJ2-3,NA,TRBD2,TRBV7-2,CASRDSGDPSTDTQYF,TGTGCCAGCAGAGATAGCGGGGACCCTAGCACAGATACGCAGTATTTT
TRBJ2-7,NA,TRBD1,TRBV19,CASRDTAIQGDEQYF,TGTGCCAGTAGAGATACGGCTATACAGGGGGACGAGCAGTACTTC
TRBJ2-7,once,TRBD1,TRBV11-2,CASSIHRGLPSYEQYF,TGTGCCAGCAGCATACACAGGGGCCTGCCCTCCTACGAGCAGTACTTC
TRBJ2-3,NA,TRBD2,TRBV5-1,CASSYNGRGGSRTDTQYF,TGCGCCAGCAGCTACAATGGCCGCGGGGGGTCACGTACAGATACGCAGTATTTT
TRBJ2-1,NA,TRBD2,TRBV11-2,CASSARGALYNEQFF,TGTGCCAGCAGCGCGCGGGGGGCCCTCTACAATGAGCAGTTCTTC
TRBJ1-6,NA,TRBD1,TRBV7-3,CASSLTGFDSPLHF,TGTGCCAGCAGCTTGACAGGGTTTGATTCACCCCTCCACTTT
TRBJ2-7,NA,NA,TRBV6-5,CASSYSISLPYEQYF,TGTGCCAGCAGTTACTCAATCTCCCTCCCCTACGAGCAGTACTTC
TRBJ2-2,NA,NA,TRBV6-6,CASSPQGIGELFF,TGTGCCAGCAGTCCACAGGGAATCGGGGAGCTGTTTTTT
TRBJ1-4,once,TRBD1,TRBV27,CASSTTQGATNEKLFF,TGTGCCAGCAGTACAACACAGGGGGCAACTAATGAAAAACTGTTTTTT
TRBJ2-1,NA,NA,TRBV11-2,CASSFYTSSDEQFF,TGTGCCAGCAGCTTTTACACTAGTTCAGATGAGCAGTTCTTC
TRBJ2-1,NA,NA,TRBV27,CASSLSRAEQFF,TGTGCCAGCAGTTTAAGCAGGGCAGAGCAGTTCTTC
TRBJ1-6,NA,NA,TRBV5-6,CASSLQGGPSSYNSPLHF,TGTGCCAGCAGCCTTCAAGGCGGGCCGAGCTCCTATAATTCACCCCTCCACTTT
TRBJ2-3,NA,TRBD1,TRBV19,CASSQGAADTQYF,TGTGCCAGTAGCCAGGGGGCGGCAGATACGCAGTATTTT
TRBJ2-7,NA,NA,TRBV28,CASSLGASPLRQYF,TGTGCCAGCAGTTTGGGAGCCTCTCCCCTCCGGCAGTACTTC
TRBJ1-5,NA,NA,TRBV6-6,CASSPRRADQPQHF,TGTGCCAGCAGCCCAAGGAGGGCGGATCAGCCCCAGCATTTT
TRBJ1-2,NA,TRBD1,TRBV6-5,CASSYGVTGGNYGYTF,TGTGCCAGCAGTTACGGGGTGACAGGGGGGAACTATGGCTACACCTTC
TRBJ1-4,NA,NA,TRBV7-9,CASSLALDPTNEKLFF,TGTGCCAGCAGCTTAGCGCTGGACCCAACTAATGAAAAACTGTTTTTT
TRBJ2-6,NA,NA,TRBV18,CASSPFRQVEATSPGANVLTF,TGTGCCAGCTCACCGTTTCGACAGGTCGAGGCAACAAGCCCTGGGGCCAACGTCCTGACTTTC
TRBJ2-3,NA,TRBD2,TRBV7-3,CASSPTSGGAGDTQYF,TGTGCCAGCAGCCCTACTAGCGGGGGGGCTGGAGATACGCAGTATTTT
TRBJ2-2,NA,NA,TRBV7-3,CASSLQGSGELFF,TGTGCCAGCAGCTTACAGGGTTCAGGGGAGCTGTTTTTT
TRBJ1-5,NA,NA,TRBV27,CASSLRVAGNNQPQHF,TGTGCCAGCAGTTTACGAGTTGCGGGAAACAATCAGCCCCAGCATTTT
TRBJ2-1,NA,TRBD2,TRBV5-6,CASSAPGRGTAYNEQFF,TGTGCCAGCAGCGCCCCCGGGAGGGGTACGGCCTACAATGAGCAGTTCTTC
TRBJ1-5,NA,NA,TRBV28,CASSQDRRNQPQHF,TGTGCCAGCAGTCAAGACAGGAGGAATCAGCCCCAGCATTTT
TRBJ1-3,NA,NA,TRBV7-9,CASSQDPPTTSSGNTIYF,TGTGCCAGCAGCCAGGACCCACCGACCACCAGCTCTGGAAACACCATATATTTT
TRBJ2-6,NA,NA,TRBV10-3,CAIRGSGANVLTF,TGTGCCATCAGAGGTTCTGGGGCCAACGTCCTGACTTTC
TRBJ1-5,NA,NA,TRBV30,CAWSVPGVVESQPQHF,TGTGCCTGGAGTGTACCAGGGGTAGTCGAATCTCAGCCCCAGCATTTT
TRBJ1-2,NA,NA,TRBV7-2,CASSRATGGNYGYTF,TGTGCCAGCAGCCGCGCTACGGGAGGTAACTATGGCTACACCTTC
TRBJ2-7,NA,TRBD1,TRBV5-4,CASSDSGTGYREQYF,TGTGCCAGCAGCGACTCCGGGACAGGGTACCGGGAGCAGTACTTC
TRBJ1-3,few,TRBD1,TRBV5-6,CASSYPTGSGNTIYF,TGTGCCAGCAGCTACCCGACAGGGTCTGGAAACACCATATATTTT
TRBJ2-7,NA,TRBD2,TRBV4-3,CASSVDWEGEQYF,TGCGCCAGCAGCGTGGATTGGGAGGGCGAGCAGTACTTC
TRBJ2-2,NA,TRBD2,TRBV6-4,CASGTSGDTGELFF,TGTGCCAGTGGGACTAGCGGTGACACCGGGGAGCTGTTTTTT
TRBJ2-2,NA,NA,TRBV29-1,CSVPRIPNTGELFF,TGCAGCGTTCCAAGAATTCCTAACACCGGGGAGCTGTTTTTT
TRBJ1-6,NA,NA,TRBV5-5,CASSENQGSGSPLHF,TGTGCCAGCAGCGAGAATCAGGGGTCGGGCTCACCCCTCCACTTT
TRBJ2-2,NA,NA,TRBV4-3,CASSQVGGRELFF,TGCGCCAGCAGCCAAGTGGGGGGCCGGGAGCTGTTTTTT
TRBJ1-2,NA,NA,TRBV19,CASSISPGNYGYTF,TGTGCCAGTAGTATTTCTCCCGGGAACTATGGCTACACCTTC
TRBJ1-5,once,NA,TRBV6-1,CASSEAGRTYSNQPQHF,TGTGCCAGCAGTGAAGCCGGCAGGACGTATAGCAATCAGCCCCAGCATTTT
TRBJ1-1,once,NA,TRBV4-3,CASSRSGVGTEAFF,TGCGCCAGCAGCCGCAGCGGGGTCGGCACTGAAGCTTTCTTT
TRBJ1-6,NA,NA,TRBV6-1,CASRSSYNSPLHF,TGTGCCAGCAGGAGCTCCTATAATTCACCCCTCCACTTT
TRBJ1-6,NA,NA,TRBV18,CASCYREFNSPLHF,TGTGCCAGCTGTTACCGGGAGTTTAATTCACCCCTCCACTTT
TRBJ2-7,NA,NA,TRBV19,CASSTQGEQYF,TGTGCCAGTAGTACCCAGGGCGAGCAGTACTTC
TRBJ2-5,NA,NA,TRBV20-1,CSARRQETQYF,TGCAGTGCTAGAAGGCAAGAGACCCAGTACTTC